The present entry profiles one T cell receptor beta chain with its context. Its antigen is currently unknown. Other DNA sequences of this sample code for an identical CDR3. The data are from a study of shared clonotypes between healthy human individuals. The wider study: Donors, aged 18 to 49, were a couple of women and three men. Study-wide points: Among donors, the sharing of clonotypes was expected to be influenced by sequencing depth.

Assay used: immunoSEQ multiplex PCR; TCRdb lists only in-frame clones, some missing. The sample holds hundreds of thousands of clones, roughly 96% seen once. Germline-derived CDR1 and CDR2 are SQVTM and ANQGSEA. V was clipped by 3 bases and J by 1 base; unmatched bases: 4. This CDR3 comprises 15 residues. Terminally differentiated effector memory CD45RA+ cells were excluded from the naive CD8 cells, which were CD45RO-negative and positively selected for CCR7. This sequence joins TRBV29-1 and TRBJ2-1; 9 nucleotides align to TRBD2. The source of this sequence is a woman aged 25 to 45 in good health. The sample taken for sequencing was naive CD8+ T cells sorted from blood. Here the CDR3 reads CSVDGREGSYNEQFF. CDR3 coding DNA: TGCAGCGTTGATGGGCGGGAGGGTTCCTACAATGAGCAGTTCTTC.